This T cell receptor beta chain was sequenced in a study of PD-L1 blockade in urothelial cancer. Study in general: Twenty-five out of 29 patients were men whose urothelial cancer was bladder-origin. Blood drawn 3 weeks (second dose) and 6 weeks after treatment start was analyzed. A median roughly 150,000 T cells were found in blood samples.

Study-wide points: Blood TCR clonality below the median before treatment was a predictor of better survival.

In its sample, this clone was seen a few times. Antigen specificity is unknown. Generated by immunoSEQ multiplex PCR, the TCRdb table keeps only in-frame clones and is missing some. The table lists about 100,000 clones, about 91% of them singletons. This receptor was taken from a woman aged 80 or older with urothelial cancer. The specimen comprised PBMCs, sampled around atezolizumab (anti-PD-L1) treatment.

CDR3 region: CASSLGEGGAFF. In nucleotides, the CDR3 is TGTGCCAGCAGCTTGGGGGAAGGGGGAGCTTTCTTT. The V and J genes are TRBV5-5 and TRBJ1-1, with a weak D call TRBD1 (6 bases). The germline CDR1 and CDR2 sequences are SGHKS and YYEKEE (reference sequence). There are 12 residues in the CDR3. The germline V and J ends were trimmed by 0 bases and 10 bases, with 10 bases remaining between them.